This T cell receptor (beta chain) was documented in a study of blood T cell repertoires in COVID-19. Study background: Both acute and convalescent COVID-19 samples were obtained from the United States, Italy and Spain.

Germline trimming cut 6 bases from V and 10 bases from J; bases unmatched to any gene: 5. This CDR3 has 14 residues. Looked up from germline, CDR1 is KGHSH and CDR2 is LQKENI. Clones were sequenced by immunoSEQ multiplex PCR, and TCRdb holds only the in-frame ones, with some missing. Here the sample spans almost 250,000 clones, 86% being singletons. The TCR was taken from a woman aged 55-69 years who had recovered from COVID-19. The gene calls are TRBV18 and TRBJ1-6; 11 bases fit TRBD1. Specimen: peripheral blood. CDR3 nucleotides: TGTGCCAGCTCCAGGGACAGGGGGAGGTCACCCCTCCACTTT. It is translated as CASSRDRGRSPLHF.